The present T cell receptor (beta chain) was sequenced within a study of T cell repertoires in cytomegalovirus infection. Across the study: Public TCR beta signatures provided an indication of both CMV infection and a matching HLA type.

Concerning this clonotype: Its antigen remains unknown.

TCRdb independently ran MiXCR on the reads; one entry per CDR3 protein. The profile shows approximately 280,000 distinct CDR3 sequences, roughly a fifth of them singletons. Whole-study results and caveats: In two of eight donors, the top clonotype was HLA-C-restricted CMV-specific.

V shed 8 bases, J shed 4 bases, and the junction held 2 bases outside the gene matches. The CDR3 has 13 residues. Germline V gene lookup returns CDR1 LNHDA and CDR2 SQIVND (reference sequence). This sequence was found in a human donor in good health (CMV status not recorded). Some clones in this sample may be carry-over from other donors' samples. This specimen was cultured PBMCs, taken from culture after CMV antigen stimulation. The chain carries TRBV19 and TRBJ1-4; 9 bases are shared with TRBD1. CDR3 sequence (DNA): TGTGCCAGTTTGGGACAGGGTAATGAAAAACTGTTTTTT. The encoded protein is CASLGQGNEKLFF.